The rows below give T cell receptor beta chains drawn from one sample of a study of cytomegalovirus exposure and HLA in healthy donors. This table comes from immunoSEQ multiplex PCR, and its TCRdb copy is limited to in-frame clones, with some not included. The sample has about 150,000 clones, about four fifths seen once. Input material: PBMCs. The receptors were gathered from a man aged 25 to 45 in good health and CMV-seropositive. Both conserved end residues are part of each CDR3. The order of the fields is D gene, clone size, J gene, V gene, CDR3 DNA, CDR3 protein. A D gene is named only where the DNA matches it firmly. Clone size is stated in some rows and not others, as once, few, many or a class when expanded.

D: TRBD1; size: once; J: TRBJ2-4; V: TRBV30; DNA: TGTGCCTGGGAGACAGGGGGTGCGGCAAACATTCAGTACTTC; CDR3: CAWETGGAANIQYF
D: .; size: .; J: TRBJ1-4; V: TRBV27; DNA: TGCGTCAGCAGTTTATCAGGGGCTAATGAAAAACTGTTTTTT; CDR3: CVSSLSGANEKLFF
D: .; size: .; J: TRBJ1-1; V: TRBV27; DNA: TGTGCCAGCAGTTTACCCGGACAGCGTGAAGCTTTCTTT; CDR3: CASSLPGQREAFF
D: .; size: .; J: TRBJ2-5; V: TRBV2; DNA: TGTGCCGGCAGAGGGGCAGGGGTTGGGGAGCAGTACTTC; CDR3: CAGRGAGVGEQYF
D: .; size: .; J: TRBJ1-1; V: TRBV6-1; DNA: TGTGCCAGCAGTGAAGAGCTGGACATATTACACTGGGGTTTCTTT; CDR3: CASSEELDILHWGFF
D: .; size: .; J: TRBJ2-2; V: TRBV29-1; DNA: TGCAGTTCTAACGGGGGGCCAGGCGGGGAGCTGTTTTTT; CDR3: CSSNGGPGGELFF
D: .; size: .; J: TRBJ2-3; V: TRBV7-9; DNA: TGTGCCAGCAGCCCCTCTATAAGCACAGATACGCAGTATTTT; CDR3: CASSPSISTDTQYF
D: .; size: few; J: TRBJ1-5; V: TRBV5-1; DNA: TGCGCCAGCAGCCACGAGGGGGGGCAGGGTCAGCCCCAGCATTTT; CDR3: CASSHEGGQGQPQHF
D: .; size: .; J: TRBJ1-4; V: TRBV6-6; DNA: TGTGCCAGCAGTTACAAGGACAGTCTTAATGAAAAACTGTTTTTT; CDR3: CASSYKDSLNEKLFF
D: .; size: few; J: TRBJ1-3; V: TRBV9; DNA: TGTGCCAGCAGCGCAGGGGTTTCCTCTGGAAACACCATATATTTT; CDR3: CASSAGVSSGNTIYF
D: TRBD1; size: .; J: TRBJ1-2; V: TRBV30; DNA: TGTGCCTGGAGGGCTACAGGGGAAACCTATGGCTACACCTTC; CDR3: CAWRATGETYGYTF
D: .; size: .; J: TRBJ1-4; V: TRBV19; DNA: TGTGCCAGTAGGACAGCAACTAATGAAAAACTGTTTTTT; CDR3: CASRTATNEKLFF
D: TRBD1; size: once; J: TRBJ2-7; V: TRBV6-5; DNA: TGTGCCAGCAGTTCCTGGGACAGGGGCACCTACGAGCAGTACTTC; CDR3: CASSSWDRGTYEQYF
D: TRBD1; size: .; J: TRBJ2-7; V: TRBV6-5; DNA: TGTGCCAGCAGCCCAACCTGGGACAGATACGAGCAGTACTTC; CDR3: CASSPTWDRYEQYF
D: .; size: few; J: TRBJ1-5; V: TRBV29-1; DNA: TGCAGCGTGGGGGGGGGCTTCAATCAGCCCCAGCATTTT; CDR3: CSVGGGFNQPQHF
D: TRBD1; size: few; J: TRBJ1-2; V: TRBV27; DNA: TGTGCCAGCAGTCCGCGGACAGGGTATGGCTACACCTTC; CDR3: CASSPRTGYGYTF
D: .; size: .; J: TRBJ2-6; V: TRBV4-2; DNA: TGTGCCAGCAGCCTGTATTCGTACTCTGGGGCCAACGTCCTGACTTTC; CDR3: CASSLYSYSGANVLTF
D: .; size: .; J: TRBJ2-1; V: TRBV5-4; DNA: TGTGCCAGCAGCTTAGCAGGGGCCTACAATGAGCAGTTCTTC; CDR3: CASSLAGAYNEQFF
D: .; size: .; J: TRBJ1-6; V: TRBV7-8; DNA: TGTGCCAGCACCCCCGGGAGGTTGAATTCACCCCTCCACTTT; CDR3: CASTPGRLNSPLHF
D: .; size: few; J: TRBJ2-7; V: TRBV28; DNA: TGTGCCAGCAGTTCCACCGGGACGGGGGTCTCCTACGAGCAGTACTTC; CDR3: CASSSTGTGVSYEQYF
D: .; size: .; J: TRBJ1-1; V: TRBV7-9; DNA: TGTGCCAGCAGCTTAGGAGAAGACAGTGAAGCTTTCTTT; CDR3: CASSLGEDSEAFF
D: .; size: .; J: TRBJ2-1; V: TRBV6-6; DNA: TGTGCCAGCAGTGGCCGCTCGGGGTACAATGAGCAGTTCTTC; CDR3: CASSGRSGYNEQFF
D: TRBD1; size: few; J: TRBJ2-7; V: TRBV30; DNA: TGTGCCTGGAACCCCGGACAGGGGAGGGGCTACGAGCAGTACTTC; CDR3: CAWNPGQGRGYEQYF
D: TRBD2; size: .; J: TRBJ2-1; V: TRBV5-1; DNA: TGCGCCAGCAGCTTGGGACTAGCGGGAGAAGGCAATGAGCAGTTCTTC; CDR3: CASSLGLAGEGNEQFF
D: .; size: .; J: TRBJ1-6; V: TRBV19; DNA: TGTGCCAGTAGTATAGGGGCCCAGCCTTATAATTCACCCCTCCACTTT; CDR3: CASSIGAQPYNSPLHF
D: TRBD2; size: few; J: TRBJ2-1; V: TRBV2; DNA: TGTGCCAGCAGTGAAGCGCTTCTAGCGGGAATCCCCTACAATGAGCAGTTCTTC; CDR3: CASSEALLAGIPYNEQFF
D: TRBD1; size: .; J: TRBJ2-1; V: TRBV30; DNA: TGTGCCTGGAGAGGACAGGGACCCACCACCTACAATGAGCAGTTCTTC; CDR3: CAWRGQGPTTYNEQFF
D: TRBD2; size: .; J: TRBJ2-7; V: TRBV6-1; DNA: TGTGCCAGCAGTCCCCGGGGGGGTGACTCCTACGAGCAGTACTTC; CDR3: CASSPRGGDSYEQYF
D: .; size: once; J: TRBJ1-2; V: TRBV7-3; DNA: TGTTCCAGCAGCTTAACTGGTACAGGGATAGTTTATGGCTACACCTTC; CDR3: CSSSLTGTGIVYGYTF
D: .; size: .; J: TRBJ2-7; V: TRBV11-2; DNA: TGTGCCAGCAGCTTAGATCGGGGAGAGGGGCAGTACTTC; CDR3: CASSLDRGEGQYF
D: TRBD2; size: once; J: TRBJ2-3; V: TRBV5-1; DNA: TGCGCCAGCAGCCCCCTCCTAGCGGCAGATACGCAGTATTTT; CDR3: CASSPLLAADTQYF
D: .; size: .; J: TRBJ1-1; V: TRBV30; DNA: TGTGCCTGGAGTGTCTGGAACACTGAAGCTTTCTTT; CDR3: CAWSVWNTEAFF
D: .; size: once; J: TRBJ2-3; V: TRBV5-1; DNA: TGCGCCAGCAGCTTGCCCGTCCAGAGCGGGAGCACAGATACGCAGTATTTT; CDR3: CASSLPVQSGSTDTQYF
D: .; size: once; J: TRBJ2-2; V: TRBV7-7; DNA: TGTGCTAGCAGCCCGGTCGAGGGGAACACCGGGGAGCTGTTTTTT; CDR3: CASSPVEGNTGELFF
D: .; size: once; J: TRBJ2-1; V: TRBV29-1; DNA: TGCAGTTCTAGGGGGAGGACAGGAGGAAATGAGCAGTTCTTC; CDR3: CSSRGRTGGNEQFF
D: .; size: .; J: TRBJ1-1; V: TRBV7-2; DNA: TGTGCCAGCAGCTTTGGGGGGGCTGAAGCTTTCTTT; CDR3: CASSFGGAEAFF
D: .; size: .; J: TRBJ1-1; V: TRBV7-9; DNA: TGTGCCAGCAGCTTGAGAGAAGCTTTCTTT; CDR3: CASSLREAFF
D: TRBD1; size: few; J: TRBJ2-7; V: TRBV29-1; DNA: TGCAGCGTTGAAACCACAGGGGCTAGATACGAGCAGTACTTC; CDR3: CSVETTGARYEQYF
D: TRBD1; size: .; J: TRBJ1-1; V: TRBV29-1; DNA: TGCAGCGTGGGGACAGTGAACACTGAAGCTTTCTTT; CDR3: CSVGTVNTEAFF
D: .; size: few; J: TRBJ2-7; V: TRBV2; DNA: TGTGCCAGCAATGGTGTCGGTTCCTACGAGCAGTACTTC; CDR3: CASNGVGSYEQYF
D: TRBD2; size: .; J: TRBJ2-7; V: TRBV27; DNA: TGTGCCAGCAGTTCCAAGGTAGCGGGCGAGAGCTACGAGCAGTACTTC; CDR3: CASSSKVAGESYEQYF